This record concerns one T cell receptor beta chain sequence. What this receptor recognizes is not known. No base-level quality is on record; no much larger clone is a single base apart. These data originate in a study of cytomegalovirus exposure and HLA in healthy donors (dated by TCRdb to between 2016 and 2019). General notes on the study: In an earlier analysis of roughly 590 of the donors, around 300 Gb of sequence data and 95 million to 130 million unique TCR beta sequences from roughly 180 million T cells were reported. The study was designed to test whether signatures of past pathogen exposure could be identified by cataloging public T cell receptors. In a later analysis, previously published TCR beta repertoires from some 640 donors were re-analyzed and high-resolution HLA genotyping was added so that TCR occurrence patterns could be studied. Typing coverage varied by locus: about 620-630 donors for A, B, C, DRB1 and DQB1; under 550 for DQA1; 606 for DPA1; under 490 for DPB1. HLA typing included class I and class II loci at four-digit resolution. Genome-wide SNP genotypes for about 65% of the roughly 670 donors were used in a later genetic analysis, which treated that subset as a discovery cohort. The genetic ancestry cluster associated with self-reported Caucasian donors included around 76% of the 398 genotyped donors. Roughly five DR-DQ haplotypes were treated as single units for association and clustering because of strong linkage in the cohort. In the later analysis, no new phenotypic data were used to find candidate immune exposures; instead, reliance was placed on TCR beta sequences and their occurrence across donors. The T cell repertoires of several hundred subjects were profiled by immunosequencing and related to cytomegalovirus serostatus. The study combined high-throughput TCR immunosequencing, statistical association of individual TCRs with disease status, and machine learning to predict cytomegalovirus infection status. An early release that covered about 600 HLA-typed donors contained 250 to 350 gigabases of sequencing data and about 84 million unique TCR sequences. Across approximately 420 genotyped donors of the cohort, an average of about 240,000 unique TCR beta nucleotide sequences per donor were sequenced, and 15% to 20% of those sequences were non-productive. Every repertoire in the discovery cohort had been generated on one and the same sequencing platform. An earlier analysis of roughly 600 of the donors used high-throughput TCR beta sequencing to judge whether each TCR beta V gene segment behaved as functional or pseudogenic. In addition to the first cohort of approximately 650 subjects, a separate validation cohort of 120 different subjects was used. Alongside the repertoire data, information on donor age, sex, ethnicity and CMV serostatus was compiled.

Libraries came from the immunoSEQ multiplex PCR assay. For the multiplex PCR, a mixture combining 60 forward primers for TCR Vbeta segments and 13 reverse primers for TCR Jbeta segments was used. A multiplex PCR assay on genomic DNA amplified the CDR3 region of rearranged TCR beta genes. Amplified TCR beta libraries were sequenced as 87-base-pair reads on the Illumina HiSeq System. The published analysis was carried out like this. A later analysis tallied tens of millions of unique TCR beta chains across the approximately 670 repertoires, and roughly 11 million of those chains were shared by two or more donors. To remove PCR and sequencing errors, raw reads were error-corrected and collapsed into unique sequences using a nearest-neighbor algorithm that merged closely related sequences. V, D and J gene segments were assigned by aligning CDR3 sequences to IMGT reference sequences. Each retained sequence needed at least a six-nucleotide match to both a V gene segment and a J gene segment. A rearrangement counted as productive if the CDR3 had no stop codons and remained in frame with V and J, and every other rearrangement counted as non-productive. Following IMGT convention, CDR3 was defined as the stretch from the second conserved V-encoded cysteine up to the conserved J-encoded phenylalanine. The earlier analysis of roughly 590 of the donors excluded sequences that lacked an unambiguous match to a single V gene segment. In an earlier analysis of some 590 of the donors, a V segment was called functional when productive rearrangements were above 56.7%, and segregating when the standard deviation between donors exceeded 5%. A statistical classification framework was built to diagnose cytomegalovirus status from the catalog of TCR beta chain sequences. A later analysis assigned V and J genes by comparing TCR nucleotide sequences with IMGT/GENE-DB human TR gene sequences. In a later analysis, CDR3 sequences and most-parsimonious VDJ recombination scenarios were assigned using the TCRdist pipeline. In a later analysis, every TCR beta chain was defined by the combination of its CDR3 amino acid sequence and its V-gene family, and reads without a unique V-gene family were dropped. To address suspected cross-contamination and a sequencing artifact, a later analysis removed a few hundred highly shared, low-generation-probability nucleotide sequences. For each public chain, a later analysis derived a clonal expansion index from normalized ranks of inferred template counts within each repertoire. Generation probabilities in a later analysis came from a VDJ recombination model fitted to out-of-frame rearrangements, and those results were checked against IGoR. Hypergeometric tests were used in a later analysis to score TCR-TCR, TCR-HLA and TCR-CMV co-occurrence, with a repertoire-size bias correction applied to the TCR pairs. In a later analysis, false discovery rates were estimated by permuting HLA or CMV assignments 20 times. In a later analysis, co-occurring TCRs were grouped using DBSCAN, with TCRdist sequence similarity added in when clustering inside HLA-allele-positive subsets. Co-occurrence clustering excluded repertoires with fewer than 30,000 or more than 120,000 public chains, plus five with anomalous nucleotide sharing. Entries here come from immuneACCESS through TCRdb and include only in-frame sequences with V and J called. Some clones fail to appear in such tables; in the studies checked, an unresolved V gene covers under half of the shortfall, and the cause of the remainder is unknown. The D gene and trimming were derived from the DNA, and the V and J assignments and clone size from that table. Counted in this sample were 100,000 to 120,000 clones; less than 80% of them appeared once. The biggest ten clones account for under 1.5% of the sample.

On the study overall, not on this receptor specifically: Only TCR beta chains were sequenced in this cohort, and the absence of alpha or paired-chain data limited detectable features. Because HLA typing was missing for some donors at each locus, association tests included only the typed subset. A later analysis reported that several top co-occurrence clusters appeared linked to parvovirus B19, influenza, CMV and Epstein-Barr virus. In the study, 150 to 200 TCR beta chains were listed as associated with cytomegalovirus. Cytomegalovirus status was reported to be diagnosed by the classifier with high specificity and sensitivity in both the original and validation cohorts. Compared with equally common non-associated chains, HLA-associated TCR beta chains in a later analysis were more clonally expanded and had lower generation probabilities. Because the 87-base-pair reads could not distinguish some IMGT-functional V segments, including TRBV6-2 and TRBV6-3, those segments were excluded. In a later analysis, TCR association rates were found to vary across HLA loci, with the most associated TCRs seen for DRB1 alleles and the fewest for HLA-C alleles. Because counts were too low, some 17 rarely observed V segments, including chromosome 9 orphons, were excluded from the earlier analysis of 587 of the donors. A later genetic analysis reported fewer N-insertions in productive TCRs among donors in an Asian-associated ancestry cluster than the approximately 670-donor mean. A further reported finding was that TCR beta sequences accurately predicted the HLA-A and HLA-B alleles for most subjects in the first cohort. When HLA alleles, especially DR and DQ, strongly co-occurred, TCR associations were difficult to assign to individual alleles. The authors suggested that the approach could potentially be generalized to other disease states and immunological phenotypes. A cluster of highly shared sequence variants was judged likely to be a technical artifact of the sequencing pipeline. Broadly in line with IMGT annotations, most TCR beta V segments showed up in productive rearrangements about 87% or about 30% of the time in an earlier analysis of around 550 of the donors. At a false discovery rate of 0.05, a later analysis linked 15,000 to 20,000 TCR beta sequences to specific HLA alleles. Most TCR sequences were seen in very few donors, while some public TCRs were found in many individuals. A few of the identified cytomegalovirus-associated TCR beta chains were confirmed in vitro to be specific for cytomegalovirus antigens. A later analysis found that most CMV-associated TCR beta chains appeared HLA-restricted, with HLA associations seemingly driven largely by CMV exposure. Linkage disequilibrium might explain the correlated functional status among segregating V segments, but an unknown experimental factor could not be ruled out. In a later genetic analysis, a missense DCLRE1C variant was associated with V-gene and J-gene trimming of TCR beta chains, and the association was replicated in an independent cohort. CMV serostatus was the only immune exposure information available for the cohort. Sequencing depth was assumed to be roughly uniform across donors in the presence/absence analyses, though that assumption may not hold.

The cohort was made up of 666 healthy bone marrow donors. Cohort members were all nominally healthy when sampled, although unrecorded immune exposures were likely present. The donor tested CMV seronegative and was one of the 352 seronegative cohort members. Each donor provided a peripheral blood sample, and peripheral blood mononuclear cells were used for TCR beta sequencing. The Qiagen DNeasy Blood Extraction Kit was used to extract genomic DNA from the blood cell samples. Trimming leaves V shorter by 7 bases and J shorter by 5 bases, with the junction holding 9 bases beyond the gene matches. Per the germline V gene, SNHLY is the CDR1 and FYNNEI is the CDR2. The CDR3 runs 15 amino acids, cysteine and phenylalanine included. Only CDR3 DNA is held: 45 bases, read in frame from base 1.

The rearranged chain carries TRBV2 and TRBJ2-2, with 8 bases matching TRBD1. The source material was PBMCs. This TCR was sampled from a man aged 30 to 45 in good health and CMV-seronegative. The CDR3 in this case is CASIEYTGGTGELFF. The nucleotide sequence is TGTGCCAGCATTGAGTACACAGGGGGTACCGGGGAGCTGTTTTTT. The entire variable domain, with the stretches around the CDR3 drawn from the reference TRBV2 and TRBJ2-2 proteins, is EPEVTQTPSHQVTQMGQEVILRCVPISNHLYFYWYRQILGQKVEFLVSFYNNEISEKSEIFDDQFSVERPDGSNFTLKIRSTKLEDSAMYFCASIEYTGGTGELFFGEGSRLTVL.